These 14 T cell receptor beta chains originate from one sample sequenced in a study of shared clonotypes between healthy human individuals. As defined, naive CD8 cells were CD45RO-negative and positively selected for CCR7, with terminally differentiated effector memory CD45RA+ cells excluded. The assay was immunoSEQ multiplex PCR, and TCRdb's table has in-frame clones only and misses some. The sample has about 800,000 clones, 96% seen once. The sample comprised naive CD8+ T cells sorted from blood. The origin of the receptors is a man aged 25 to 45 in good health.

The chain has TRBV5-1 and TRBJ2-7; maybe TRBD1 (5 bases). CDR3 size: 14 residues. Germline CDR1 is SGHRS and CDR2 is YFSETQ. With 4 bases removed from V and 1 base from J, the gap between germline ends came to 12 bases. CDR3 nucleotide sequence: TGCGCCAGCAGCGCAGGACAAGGTTCCTACGAGCAGTACTTC. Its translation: CASSAGQGSYEQYF.

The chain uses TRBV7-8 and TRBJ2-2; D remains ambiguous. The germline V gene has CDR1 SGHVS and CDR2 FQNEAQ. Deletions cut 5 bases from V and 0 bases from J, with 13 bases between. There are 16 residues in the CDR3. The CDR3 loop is CASSLGRSANTGELFF. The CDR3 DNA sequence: TGTGCCAGCAGCCTGGGCCGGTCCGCGAACACCGGGGAGCTGTTTTTT.

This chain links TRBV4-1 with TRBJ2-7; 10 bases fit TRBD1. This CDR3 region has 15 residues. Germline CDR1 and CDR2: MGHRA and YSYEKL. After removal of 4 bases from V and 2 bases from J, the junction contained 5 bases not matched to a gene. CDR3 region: CASSPTGGTPYEQYF. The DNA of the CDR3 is TGCGCCAGCAGCCCGACAGGGGGCACGCCCTACGAGCAGTACTTC.

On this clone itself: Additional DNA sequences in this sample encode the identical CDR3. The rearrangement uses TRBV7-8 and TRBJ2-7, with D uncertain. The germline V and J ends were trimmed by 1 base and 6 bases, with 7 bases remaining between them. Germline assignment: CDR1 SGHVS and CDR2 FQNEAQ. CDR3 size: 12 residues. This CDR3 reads CASSLGWGEQYF. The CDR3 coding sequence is TGTGCCAGCAGCTTAGGCTGGGGCGAGCAGTACTTC.

As DNA, the CDR3 is TGTGCCAGCAGCTTAGGCGCGCAGGGGGCGTCCTACGAGCAGTACTTC. Its protein is CASSLGAQGASYEQYF. The chain couples TRBV13 to TRBJ2-7; 8 bases agree with TRBD1. This CDR3 comprises 16 residues. After removal of 0 bases from V and 1 base from J, the junction contained 5 bases not matched to a gene. Germline V lookup: CDR1 PRHDT, CDR2 FYEKMQ (reference sequence).

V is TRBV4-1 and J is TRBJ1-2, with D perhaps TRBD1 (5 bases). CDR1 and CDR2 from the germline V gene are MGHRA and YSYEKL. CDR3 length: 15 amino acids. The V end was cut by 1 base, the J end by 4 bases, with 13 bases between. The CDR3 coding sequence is TGCGCCAGCAGCCAAGGGGCGTATGGGGCCTATGGCTACACCTTC. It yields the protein CASSQGAYGAYGYTF.

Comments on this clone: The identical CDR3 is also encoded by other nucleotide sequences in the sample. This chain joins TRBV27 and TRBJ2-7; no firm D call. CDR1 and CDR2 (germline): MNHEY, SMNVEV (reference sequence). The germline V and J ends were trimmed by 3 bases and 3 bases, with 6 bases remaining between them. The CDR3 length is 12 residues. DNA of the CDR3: TGTGCCAGCAGTTTCGTGGGCTACGAGCAGTACTTC. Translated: CASSFVGYEQYF.

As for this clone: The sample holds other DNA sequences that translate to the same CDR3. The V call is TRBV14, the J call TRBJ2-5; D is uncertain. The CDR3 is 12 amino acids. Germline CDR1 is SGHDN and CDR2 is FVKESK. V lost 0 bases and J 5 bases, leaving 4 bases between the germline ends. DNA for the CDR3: TGTGCCAGCAGCCAAGAGCGTGAGACCCAGTACTTC. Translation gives CASSQERETQYF.

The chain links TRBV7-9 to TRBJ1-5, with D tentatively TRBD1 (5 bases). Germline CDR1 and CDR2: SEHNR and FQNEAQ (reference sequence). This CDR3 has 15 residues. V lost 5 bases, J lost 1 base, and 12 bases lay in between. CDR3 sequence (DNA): TGTGCCAGCAGCAACACACGGGACAGCAATCAGCCCCAGCATTTT. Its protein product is CASSNTRDSNQPQHF.

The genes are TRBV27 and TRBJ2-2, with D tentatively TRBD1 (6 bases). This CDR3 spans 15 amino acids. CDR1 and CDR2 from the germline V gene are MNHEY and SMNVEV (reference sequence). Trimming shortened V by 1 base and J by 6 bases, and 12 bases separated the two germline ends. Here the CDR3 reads CASSLFAGAPGELFF. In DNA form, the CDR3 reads TGTGCCAGCAGTTTATTCGCAGGGGCCCCCGGGGAGCTGTTTTTT.

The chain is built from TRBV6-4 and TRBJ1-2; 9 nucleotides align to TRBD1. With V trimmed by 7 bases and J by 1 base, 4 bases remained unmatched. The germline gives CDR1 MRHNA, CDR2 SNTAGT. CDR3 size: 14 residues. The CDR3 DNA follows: TGTGCCAGCAAGCCGGGACAGGGTAACTATGGCTACACCTTC. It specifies CASKPGQGNYGYTF.

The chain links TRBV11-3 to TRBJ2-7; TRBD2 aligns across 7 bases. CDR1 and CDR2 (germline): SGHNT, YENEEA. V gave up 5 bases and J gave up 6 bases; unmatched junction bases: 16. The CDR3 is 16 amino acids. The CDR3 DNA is TGTGCCAGCAGCACAAGTGGATCCAGCGGGAATCTCGAGCAGTACTTC. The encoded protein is CASSTSGSSGNLEQYF. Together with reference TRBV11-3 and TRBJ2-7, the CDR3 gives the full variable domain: EAGVVQSPRYKIIEKKQPVAFWCNPISGHNTLYWYLQNLGQGPELLIRYENEEAVDDSQLPKDRFSAERLKGVDSTLKIQPAELGDSAVYLCASSTSGSSGNLEQYFGPGTRLTVT.

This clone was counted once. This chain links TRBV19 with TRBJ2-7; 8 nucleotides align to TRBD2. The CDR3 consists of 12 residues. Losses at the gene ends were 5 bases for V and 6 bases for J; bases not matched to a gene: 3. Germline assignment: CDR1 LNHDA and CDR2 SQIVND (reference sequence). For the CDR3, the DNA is TGTGCCAGTAGTGGGACTAGTTTCGAGCAGTACTTC. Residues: CASSGTSFEQYF. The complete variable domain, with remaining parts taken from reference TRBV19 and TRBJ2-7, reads DGGITQSPKYLFRKEGQNVTLSCEQNLNHDAMYWYRQDPGQGLRLIYYSQIVNDFQKGDIAEGYSVSREKKESFPLTVTSAQKNPTAFYLCASSGTSFEQYFGPGTRLTVT.

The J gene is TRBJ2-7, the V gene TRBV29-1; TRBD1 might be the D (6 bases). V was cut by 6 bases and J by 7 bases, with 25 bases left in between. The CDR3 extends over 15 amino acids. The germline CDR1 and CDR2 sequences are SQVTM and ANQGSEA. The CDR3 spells CSVIRQGTSWEEQYF. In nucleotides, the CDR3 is TGCAGCGTCATTCGGCAGGGGACCTCATGGGAAGAGCAGTACTTC.